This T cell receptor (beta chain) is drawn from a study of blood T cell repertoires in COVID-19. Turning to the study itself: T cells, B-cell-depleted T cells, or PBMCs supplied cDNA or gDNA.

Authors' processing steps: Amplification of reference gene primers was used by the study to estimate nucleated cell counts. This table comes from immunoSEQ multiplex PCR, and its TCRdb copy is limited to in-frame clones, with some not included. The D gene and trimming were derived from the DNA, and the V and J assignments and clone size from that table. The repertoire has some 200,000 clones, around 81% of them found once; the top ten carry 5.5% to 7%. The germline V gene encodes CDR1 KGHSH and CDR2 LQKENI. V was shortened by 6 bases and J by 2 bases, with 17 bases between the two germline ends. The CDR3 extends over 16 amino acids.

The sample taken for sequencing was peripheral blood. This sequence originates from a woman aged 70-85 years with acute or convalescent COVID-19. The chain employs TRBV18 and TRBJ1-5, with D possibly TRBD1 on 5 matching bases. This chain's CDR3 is CASSPLGRGGNQPQHF. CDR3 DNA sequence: TGTGCCAGCTCCCCCTTGGGTAGGGGCGGCAATCAGCCCCAGCATTTT.